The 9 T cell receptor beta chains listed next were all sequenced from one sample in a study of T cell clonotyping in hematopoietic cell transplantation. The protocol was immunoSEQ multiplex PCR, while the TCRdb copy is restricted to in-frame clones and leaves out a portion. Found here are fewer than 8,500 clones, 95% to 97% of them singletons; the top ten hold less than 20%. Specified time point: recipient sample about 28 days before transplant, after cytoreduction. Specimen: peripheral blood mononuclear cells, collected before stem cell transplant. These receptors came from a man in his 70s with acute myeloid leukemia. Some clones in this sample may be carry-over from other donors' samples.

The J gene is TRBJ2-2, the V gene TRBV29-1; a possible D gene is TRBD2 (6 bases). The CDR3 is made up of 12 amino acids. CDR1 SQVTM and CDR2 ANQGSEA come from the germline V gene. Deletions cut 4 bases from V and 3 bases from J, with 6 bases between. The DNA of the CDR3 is TGCAGCGTTGGGAGGGACACCGGGGAGCTGTTTTTT. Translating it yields CSVGRDTGELFF.

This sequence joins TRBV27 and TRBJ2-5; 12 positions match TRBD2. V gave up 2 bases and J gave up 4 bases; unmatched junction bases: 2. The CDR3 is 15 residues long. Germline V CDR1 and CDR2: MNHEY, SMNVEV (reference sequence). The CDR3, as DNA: TGTGCCAGCAGTTTACTAGCGGGAGGGTTAGAGACCCAGTACTTC. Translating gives CASSLLAGGLETQYF.

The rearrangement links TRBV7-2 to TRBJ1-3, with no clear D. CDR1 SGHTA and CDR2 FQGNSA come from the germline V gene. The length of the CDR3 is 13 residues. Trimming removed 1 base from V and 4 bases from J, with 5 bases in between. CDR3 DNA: TGTGCCAGCAGCTTAGTTTGGGGAAACACCATATATTTT. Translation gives CASSLVWGNTIYF.

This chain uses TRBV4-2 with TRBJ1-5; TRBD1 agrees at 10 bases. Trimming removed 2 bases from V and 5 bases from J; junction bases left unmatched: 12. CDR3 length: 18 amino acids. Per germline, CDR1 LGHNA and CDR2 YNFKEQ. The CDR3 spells CASSQQSRGTGDYQPQHF. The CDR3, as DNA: TGTGCCAGCAGCCAACAGTCCAGGGGGACAGGGGATTATCAGCCCCAGCATTTT.

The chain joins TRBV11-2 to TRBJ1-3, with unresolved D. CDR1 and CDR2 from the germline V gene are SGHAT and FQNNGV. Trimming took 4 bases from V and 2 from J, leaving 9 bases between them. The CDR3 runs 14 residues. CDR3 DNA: TGTGCCAGCAGCTACGAGGGCCCTGGAAACACCATATATTTT. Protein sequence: CASSYEGPGNTIYF.

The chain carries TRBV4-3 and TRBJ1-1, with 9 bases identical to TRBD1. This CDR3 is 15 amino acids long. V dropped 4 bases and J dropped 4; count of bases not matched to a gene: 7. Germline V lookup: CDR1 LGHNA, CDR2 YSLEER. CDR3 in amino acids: CASSLAGTGSTEAFF. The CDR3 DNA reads TGCGCCAGCAGCCTCGCCGGGACAGGGAGCACTGAAGCTTTCTTT.

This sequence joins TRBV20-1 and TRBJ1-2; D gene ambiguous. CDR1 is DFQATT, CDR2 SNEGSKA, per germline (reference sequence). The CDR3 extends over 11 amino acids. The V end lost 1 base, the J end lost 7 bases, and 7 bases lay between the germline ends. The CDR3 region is CSARVRSGYTF. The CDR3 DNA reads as TGCAGTGCTAGAGTCCGGAGTGGCTACACCTTC.

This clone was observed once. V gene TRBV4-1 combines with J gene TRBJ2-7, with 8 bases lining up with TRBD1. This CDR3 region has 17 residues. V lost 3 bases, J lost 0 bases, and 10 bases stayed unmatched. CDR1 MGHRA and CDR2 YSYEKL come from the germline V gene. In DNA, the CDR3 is TGCGCCAGCAGCCAGGCACACCGGGACAGGAGCTCCTACGAGCAGTACTTC. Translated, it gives CASSQAHRDRSSYEQYF.

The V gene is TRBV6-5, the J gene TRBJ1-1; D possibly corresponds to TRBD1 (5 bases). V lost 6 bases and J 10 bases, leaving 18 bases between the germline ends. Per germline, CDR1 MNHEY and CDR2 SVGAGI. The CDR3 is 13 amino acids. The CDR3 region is CASSPGDFSPAFF. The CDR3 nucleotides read TGTGCCAGCAGCCCTGGGGACTTCTCACCAGCTTTCTTT.